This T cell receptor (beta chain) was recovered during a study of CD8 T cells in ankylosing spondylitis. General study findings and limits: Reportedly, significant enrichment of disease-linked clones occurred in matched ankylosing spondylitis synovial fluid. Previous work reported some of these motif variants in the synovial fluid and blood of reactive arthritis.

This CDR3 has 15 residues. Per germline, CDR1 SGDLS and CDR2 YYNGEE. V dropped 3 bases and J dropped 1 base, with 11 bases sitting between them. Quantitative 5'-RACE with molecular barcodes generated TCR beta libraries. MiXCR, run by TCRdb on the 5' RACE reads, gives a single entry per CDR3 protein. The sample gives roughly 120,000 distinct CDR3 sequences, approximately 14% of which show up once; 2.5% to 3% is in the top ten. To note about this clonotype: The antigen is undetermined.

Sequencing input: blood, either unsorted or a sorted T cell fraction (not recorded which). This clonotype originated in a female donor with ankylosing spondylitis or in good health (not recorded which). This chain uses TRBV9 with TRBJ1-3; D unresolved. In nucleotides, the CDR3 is TGTGCCAGCAGCGCCCAACCAAGGTCTGGAAACACCATATATTTT. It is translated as CASSAQPRSGNTIYF.